This T cell receptor beta chain was documented in a study of response to subunit inactivated influenza vaccine. Study-wide results and limits: The authors suggested that every seasonal influenza vaccination recruits few new T cells.

TCRdb independently ran MiXCR on the RT-PCR reads; one entry per CDR3 protein. The data show hundreds of thousands of distinct CDR3 sequences, with about a sixth seen just once and roughly 11% held by the top ten. Concerning this clonotype itself: As yet, its antigen is unknown.

CDR3 length: 11 residues. Between the trimmed V and J ends, which lost 1 base and 12 bases, there was a span of 7 bases. Germline lookup yields CDR1 SGHTA and CDR2 FQGNSA. The sample here was PBMCs from blood, taken approximately 12 days after vaccination. The origin of this receptor is a man between 50 and 59 years old who received an inactivated influenza vaccine. The rearrangement joins TRBV7-2 to TRBJ2-1; weak D call: TRBD2 (6 bases). CDR3 amino acids: CASSLVGGQFF. CDR3 nucleotides: TGTGCCAGCAGCTTAGTGGGGGGGCAGTTCTTC.